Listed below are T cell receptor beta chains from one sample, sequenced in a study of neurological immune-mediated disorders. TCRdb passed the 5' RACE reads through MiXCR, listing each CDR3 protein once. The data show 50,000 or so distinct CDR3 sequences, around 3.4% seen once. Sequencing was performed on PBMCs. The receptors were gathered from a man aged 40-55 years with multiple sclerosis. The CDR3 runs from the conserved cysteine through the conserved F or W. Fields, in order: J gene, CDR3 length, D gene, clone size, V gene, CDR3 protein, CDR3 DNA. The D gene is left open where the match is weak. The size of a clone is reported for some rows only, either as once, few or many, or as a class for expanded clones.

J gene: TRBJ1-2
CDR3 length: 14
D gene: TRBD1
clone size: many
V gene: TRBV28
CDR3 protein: CASRPLDRVDGYTF
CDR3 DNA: TGTGCCAGCAGACCCTTAGACAGGGTCGATGGCTACACCTTC

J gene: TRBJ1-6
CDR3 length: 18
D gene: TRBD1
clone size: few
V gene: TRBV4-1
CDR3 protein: CASSQDVRGPTYNSPLNF
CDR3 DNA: TGCGCCAGCAGCCAAGATGTCAGGGGGCCGACCTATAATTCACCCCTCAACTTT

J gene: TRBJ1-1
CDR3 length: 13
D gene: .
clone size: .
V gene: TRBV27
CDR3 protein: CASGGATNTEAFF
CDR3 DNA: TGTGCCAGCGGGGGTGCAACAAACACTGAAGCTTTCTTT

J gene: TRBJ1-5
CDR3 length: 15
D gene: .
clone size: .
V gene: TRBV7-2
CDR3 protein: CASSLWGGSGQPQNF
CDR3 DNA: TGTGCCAGCAGCCTATGGGGGGGATCGGGTCAGCCCCAGAATTTT

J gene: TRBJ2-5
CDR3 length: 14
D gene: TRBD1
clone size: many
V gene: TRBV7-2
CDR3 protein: CASSPDRGRETQYF
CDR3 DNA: TGTGCCAGCAGCCCGGACAGGGGGCGGGAGACCCAGTACTTC

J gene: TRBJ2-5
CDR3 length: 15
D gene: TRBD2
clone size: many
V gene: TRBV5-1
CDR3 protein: CASSPFLADQETQYF
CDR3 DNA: TGCGCCAGCAGCCCCTTTCTAGCGGATCAAGAGACCCAGTACTTC

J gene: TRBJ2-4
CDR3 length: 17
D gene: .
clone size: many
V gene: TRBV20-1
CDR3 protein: CSAKKPIAKVAKNIQYF
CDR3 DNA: TGCAGTGCTAAGAAGCCTATAGCCAAAGTCGCCAAAAACATTCAGTACTTC

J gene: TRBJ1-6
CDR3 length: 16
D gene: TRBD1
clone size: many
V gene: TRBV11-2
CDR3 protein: CASSLMGQRMYSPLNF
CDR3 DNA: TGTGCCAGCAGCCTAATGGGACAGCGGATGTATTCACCCCTCAACTTT

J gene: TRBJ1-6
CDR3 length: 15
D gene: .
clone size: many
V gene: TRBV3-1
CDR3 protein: CASSLQGSENSPLNF
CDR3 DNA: TGTGCCAGCAGCCTCCAGGGGAGTGAGAATTCACCCCTCAACTTT

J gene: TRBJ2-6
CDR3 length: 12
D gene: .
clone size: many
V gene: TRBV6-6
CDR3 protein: CASSQVVNVLTF
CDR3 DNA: TGTGCCAGCAGCCAGGTGGTCAACGTCCTGACTTTC

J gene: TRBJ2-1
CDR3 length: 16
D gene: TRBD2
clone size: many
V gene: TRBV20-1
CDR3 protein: CSARDWTSGAPYEQFF
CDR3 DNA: TGCAGTGCTAGAGATTGGACTAGCGGGGCTCCATACGAGCAGTTCTTC

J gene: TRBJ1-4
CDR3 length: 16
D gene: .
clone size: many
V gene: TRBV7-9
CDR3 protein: CASSLLTGRINEKLFF
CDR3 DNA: TGTGCCAGCAGCCTTTTAACGGGACGCATTAATGAAAAACTGTTTTTT

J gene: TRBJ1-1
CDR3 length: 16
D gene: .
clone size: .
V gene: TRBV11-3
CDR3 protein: CASDLDGGRLDTEAFF
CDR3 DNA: TGTGCCAGCGACCTGGATGGGGGGCGGCTGGACACTGAAGCTTTCTTT

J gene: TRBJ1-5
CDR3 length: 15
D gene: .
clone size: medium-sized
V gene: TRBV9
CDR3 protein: CASSVGTLANQPQHF
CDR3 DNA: TGTGCCAGCAGCGTAGGAACACTGGCTAATCAGCCCCAGCATTTT

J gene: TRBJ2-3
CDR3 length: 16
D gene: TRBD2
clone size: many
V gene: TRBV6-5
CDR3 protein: CASSYRGGGRTDTQYF
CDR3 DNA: TGTGCCAGCAGTTACCGCGGGGGGGGCCGCACAGATACGCAGTATTTT

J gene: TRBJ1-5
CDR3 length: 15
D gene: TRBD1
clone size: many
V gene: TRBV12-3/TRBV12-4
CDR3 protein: CASSPGTGSNQPQHF
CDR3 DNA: TGTGCCAGCAGTCCCGGGACAGGGTCTAATCAGCCCCAGCATTTT

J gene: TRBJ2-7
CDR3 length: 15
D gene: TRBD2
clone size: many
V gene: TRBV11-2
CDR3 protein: CASSGGTSGVYEQYF
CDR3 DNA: TGTGCCAGCAGCGGAGGGACTAGCGGGGTCTACGAGCAGTACTTC

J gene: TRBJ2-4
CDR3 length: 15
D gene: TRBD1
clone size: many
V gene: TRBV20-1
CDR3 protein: CSAYRGQGAKNIQYF
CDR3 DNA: TGCAGTGCTTACCGGGGACAGGGAGCCAAAAACATTCAGTACTTC

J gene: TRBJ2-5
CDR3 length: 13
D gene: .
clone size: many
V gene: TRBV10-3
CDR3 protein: CAISEGLQETQYF
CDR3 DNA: TGTGCCATCAGTGAAGGGCTCCAAGAGACCCAGTACTTC

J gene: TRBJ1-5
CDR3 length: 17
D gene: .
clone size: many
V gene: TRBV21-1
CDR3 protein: CASRRHWTGLSNQPQHF
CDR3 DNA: TGTGCCAGCAGACGCCATTGGACAGGCCTTAGCAATCAGCCCCAGCATTTT

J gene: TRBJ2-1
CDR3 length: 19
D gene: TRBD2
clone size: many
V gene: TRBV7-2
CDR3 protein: CASSLVSASGGAPYNEQFF
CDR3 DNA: TGTGCCAGCAGCTTAGTCAGCGCTAGCGGGGGGGCCCCCTACAATGAGCAGTTCTTC

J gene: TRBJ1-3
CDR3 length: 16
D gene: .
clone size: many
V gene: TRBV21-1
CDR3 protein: CASSKGRNKSGNTIYF
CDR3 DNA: TGTGCCAGCAGCAAAGGAAGGAATAAATCTGGAAACACCATATATTTT

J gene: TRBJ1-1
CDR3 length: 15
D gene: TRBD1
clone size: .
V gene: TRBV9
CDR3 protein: CASSGGDRGYTEAFF
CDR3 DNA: TGTGCCAGCAGCGGCGGGGACAGGGGGTACACTGAAGCTTTCTTT

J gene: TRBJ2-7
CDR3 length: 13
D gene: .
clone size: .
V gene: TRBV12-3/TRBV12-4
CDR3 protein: CASSGTLTYEQYF
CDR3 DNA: TGTGCCAGCTCCGGGACGCTTACCTACGAGCAGTACTTC

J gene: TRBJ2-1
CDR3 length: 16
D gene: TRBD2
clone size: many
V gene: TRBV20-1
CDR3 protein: CSAARLLSGVHNEQFF
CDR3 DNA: TGCAGTGCCGCACGTCTCCTTAGCGGGGTCCACAATGAGCAGTTCTTC

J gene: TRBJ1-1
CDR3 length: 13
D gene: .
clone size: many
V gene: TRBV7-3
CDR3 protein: CASSLNGRTEAFF
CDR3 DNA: TGTGCCAGCAGCTTAAATGGGAGGACTGAAGCTTTCTTT

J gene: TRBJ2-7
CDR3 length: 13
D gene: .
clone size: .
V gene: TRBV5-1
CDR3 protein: CASSFGTRREQYF
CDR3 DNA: TGCGCCAGCAGCTTCGGGACCCGGAGGGAGCAGTACTTC

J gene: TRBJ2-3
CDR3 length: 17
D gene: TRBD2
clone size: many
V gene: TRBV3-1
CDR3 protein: CASSLAGLAGGKDTQYF
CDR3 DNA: TGTGCCAGCAGCCTCGCGGGACTAGCGGGGGGGAAAGATACGCAGTATTTT

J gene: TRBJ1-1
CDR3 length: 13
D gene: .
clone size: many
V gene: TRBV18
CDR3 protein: CASSPLRDTEAFF
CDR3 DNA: TGTGCCAGCTCCCCCCTTAGGGACACTGAAGCTTTCTTT

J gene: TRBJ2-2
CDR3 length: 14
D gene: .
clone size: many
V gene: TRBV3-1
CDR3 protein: CASSRKANTGELFF
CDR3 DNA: TGTGCCAGCAGTCGAAAAGCGAACACCGGGGAGCTGTTTTTT

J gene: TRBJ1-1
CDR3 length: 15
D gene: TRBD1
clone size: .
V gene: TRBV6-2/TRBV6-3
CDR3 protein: CASSYDTGGDTEAFF
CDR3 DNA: TGTGCCAGCAGTTACGACACAGGGGGGGACACTGAAGCTTTCTTT

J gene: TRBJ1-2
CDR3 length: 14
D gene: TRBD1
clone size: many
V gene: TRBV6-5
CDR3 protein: CASSWRQGGYGYTF
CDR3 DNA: TGTGCCAGCAGTTGGAGACAGGGTGGCTATGGCTACACCTTC

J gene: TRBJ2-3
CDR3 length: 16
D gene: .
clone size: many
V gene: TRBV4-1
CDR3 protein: CASSQAVGGGTDTQYF
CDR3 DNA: TGCGCCAGCAGCCAAGCAGTTGGGGGCGGCACAGATACGCAGTATTTT

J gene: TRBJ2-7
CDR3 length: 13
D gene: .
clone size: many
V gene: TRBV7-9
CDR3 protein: CASSGRQVSEQYF
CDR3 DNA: TGTGCCAGCAGCGGCCGACAGGTATCCGAGCAGTACTTC

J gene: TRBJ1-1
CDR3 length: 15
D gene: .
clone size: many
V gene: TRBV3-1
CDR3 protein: CASSQGWGMNTEAFF
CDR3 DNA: TGTGCCAGCAGCCAAGGATGGGGTATGAACACTGAAGCTTTCTTT

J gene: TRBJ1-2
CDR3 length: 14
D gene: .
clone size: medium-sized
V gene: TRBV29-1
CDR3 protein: CSVDYISEAYGYTF
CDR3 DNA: TGCAGCGTCGACTACATCAGCGAGGCATATGGCTACACCTTC

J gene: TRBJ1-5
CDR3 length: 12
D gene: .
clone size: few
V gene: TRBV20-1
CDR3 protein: CSASAPNQPQNF
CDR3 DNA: TGCAGTGCTTCGGCCCCGAATCAGCCCCAGAATTTT

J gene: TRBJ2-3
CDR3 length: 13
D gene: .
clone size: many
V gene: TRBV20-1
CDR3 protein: CSANRAPTDTQYF
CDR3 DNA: TGCAGTGCTAACAGGGCCCCCACAGATACGCAGTATTTT

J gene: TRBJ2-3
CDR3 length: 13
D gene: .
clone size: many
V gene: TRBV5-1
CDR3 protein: CASSTGRTDTQYF
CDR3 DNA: TGCGCCAGCAGCACTGGACGCACAGATACGCAGTATTTT

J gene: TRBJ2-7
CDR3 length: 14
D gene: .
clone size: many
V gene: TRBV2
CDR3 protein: CASSPGPPTYEQYF
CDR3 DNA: TGTGCCAGCTCTCCGGGGCCCCCGACCTACGAGCAGTACTTC

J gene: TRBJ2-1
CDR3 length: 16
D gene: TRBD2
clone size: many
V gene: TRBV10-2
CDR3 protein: CASSETSGGSYNEQFF
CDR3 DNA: TGCGCCAGCAGTGAGACTAGCGGGGGATCCTACAATGAGCAGTTCTTC

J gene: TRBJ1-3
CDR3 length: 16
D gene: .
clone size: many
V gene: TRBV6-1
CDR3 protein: CASSVEGESDGNTIYF
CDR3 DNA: TGTGCCAGCAGTGTGGAGGGGGAATCGGATGGAAACACCATATATTTT

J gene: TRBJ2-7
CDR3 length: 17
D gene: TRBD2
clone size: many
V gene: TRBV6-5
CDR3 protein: CASSYGTSGGPSYEQYF
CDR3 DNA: TGTGCCAGCAGTTACGGGACTAGCGGGGGGCCCTCCTACGAGCAGTACTTC

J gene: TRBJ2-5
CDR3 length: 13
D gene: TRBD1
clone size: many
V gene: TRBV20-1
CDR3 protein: CSAVQGGSETQYF
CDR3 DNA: TGCAGTGCTGTACAGGGGGGTTCGGAGACCCAGTACTTC

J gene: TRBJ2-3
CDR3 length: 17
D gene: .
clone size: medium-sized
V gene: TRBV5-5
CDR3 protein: CASSLALTGTSTDTQYF
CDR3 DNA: TGTGCCAGCAGCTTGGCCCTAACGGGAACTAGCACAGATACGCAGTATTTT

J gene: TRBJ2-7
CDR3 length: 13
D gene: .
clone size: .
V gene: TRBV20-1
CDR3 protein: CSARRGKIYKQYF
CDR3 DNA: TGCAGTGCTAGAAGGGGAAAGATCTACAAGCAGTACTTC

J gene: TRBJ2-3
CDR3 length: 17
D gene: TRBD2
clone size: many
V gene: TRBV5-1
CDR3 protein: CASSETLAGRSTDTQYF
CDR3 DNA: TGCGCCAGCAGCGAGACCTTAGCGGGGCGCAGCACAGATACGCAGTATTTT

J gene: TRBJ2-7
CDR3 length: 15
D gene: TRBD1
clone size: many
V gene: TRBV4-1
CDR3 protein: CASSSAGTGAYEQYF
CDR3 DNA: TGCGCCAGCAGCTCTGCCGGGACAGGAGCTTACGAGCAGTACTTC

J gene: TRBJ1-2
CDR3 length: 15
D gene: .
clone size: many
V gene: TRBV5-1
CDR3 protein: CASSSSVTGNYGYTF
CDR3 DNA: TGCGCCAGCAGCTCCTCGGTTACAGGAAACTATGGCTACACCTTC

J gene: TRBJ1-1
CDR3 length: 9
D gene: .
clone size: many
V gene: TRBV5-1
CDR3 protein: CAREDEAFF
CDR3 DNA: TGCGCCAGAGAGGATGAAGCTTTCTTT

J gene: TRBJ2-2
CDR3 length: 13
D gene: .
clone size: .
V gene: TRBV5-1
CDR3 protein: CASSLFAGGELFF
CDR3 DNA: TGCGCCAGCAGCTTGTTCGCTGGGGGGGAGCTGTTTTTT

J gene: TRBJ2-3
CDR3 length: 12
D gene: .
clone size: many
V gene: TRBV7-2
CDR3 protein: CASSLGFDTQYF
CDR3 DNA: TGTGCCAGCAGCTTAGGGTTCGATACGCAGTATTTT

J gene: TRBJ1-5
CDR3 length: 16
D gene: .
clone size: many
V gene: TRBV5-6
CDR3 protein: CASSLTGTSVYQPQHF
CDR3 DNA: TGTGCCAGCAGCTTGACCGGGACATCCGTTTATCAGCCCCAGCATTTT